The rows below give T cell receptor beta chains drawn from one sample of a study of cytomegalovirus exposure and HLA in healthy donors. Some clones are missing from TCRdb's copy, which holds only in-frame ones; the method was immunoSEQ multiplex PCR. The sample comprises 200,000 to 300,000 clones, 82% of which are singletons, and 5% to 6.5% rests with the top ten. Sequenced: PBMCs. The receptors were gathered from a woman aged 40 to 50 in good health and CMV-seropositive. CDR3s include the opening cysteine and the closing phenylalanine or tryptophan. D genes are given only for firm matches. A row's size may be missing; if present it is once, few, many or a size class.

v_gene	j_gene	abundance	d_gene	CDR3aa	CDR3nt
TRBV5-4	TRBJ1-1	-	-	CASVDRKGTNTEAFF	TGTGCCAGCGTTGATCGAAAAGGGACAAACACTGAAGCTTTCTTT
TRBV6-5	TRBJ2-7	-	-	CASSYSPDSPEQYF	TGTGCCAGCAGTTACTCCCCGGACAGTCCCGAGCAGTACTTC
TRBV9	TRBJ2-7	once	-	CASSVDAGRYEQYF	TGTGCCAGCAGCGTGGATGCGGGACGGTACGAGCAGTACTTC
TRBV7-2	TRBJ2-5	-	-	CASSPPVLGSAPGTQYF	TGTGCCAGCAGCCCGCCCGTGTTGGGTAGCGCCCCGGGGACCCAGTACTTC
TRBV7-2	TRBJ1-5	-	TRBD1	CASSQGGSNQPQHF	TGTGCCAGCAGCCAAGGGGGCAGCAATCAGCCCCAGCATTTT
TRBV6-1	TRBJ2-7	-	-	CASSELSRVYEQYF	TGTGCCAGCAGTGAACTTAGCAGGGTGTACGAGCAGTACTTC
TRBV11-3	TRBJ2-7	-	TRBD1	CASSLGGQGSEQYF	TGTGCCAGCAGCTTAGGAGGACAGGGGAGCGAGCAGTACTTC
TRBV7-2	TRBJ2-5	-	TRBD1	CASSPQSRGETQYF	TGTGCCAGCAGCCCCCAAAGCAGGGGGGAGACCCAGTACTTC
TRBV30	TRBJ2-2	-	TRBD1	CAWSVGRGHTGELFF	TGTGCCTGGAGTGTAGGCAGGGGGCACACCGGGGAGCTGTTTTTT
TRBV6-4	TRBJ1-5	-	TRBD1	CASSDRSGQSNQPQHF	TGTGCCAGCAGTGACCGGTCGGGACAGTCCAATCAGCCCCAGCATTTT
TRBV6-5	TRBJ2-7	-	TRBD1	CASSYGTGGRNEQYF	TGTGCCAGCAGTTATGGGACAGGGGGTAGAAACGAGCAGTACTTC
TRBV5-6	TRBJ1-1	few	TRBD1	CASSSRDSKRTEAFF	TGTGCCAGCAGCTCCCGGGACAGTAAGAGGACTGAAGCTTTCTTT
TRBV7-9	TRBJ2-1	-	TRBD2	CASSSPGLAGVNEQFF	TGTGCCAGCAGCTCTCCGGGACTAGCGGGAGTCAATGAGCAGTTCTTC
TRBV5-4	TRBJ1-1	-	-	CASSSFRGSPEAFF	TGTGCCAGCAGCTCATTCAGGGGATCGCCTGAAGCTTTCTTT
TRBV7-9	TRBJ2-1	-	TRBD1	CASTLFGQGGQFF	TGTGCCAGCACCCTCTTCGGACAGGGGGGCCAGTTCTTC
TRBV6-6	TRBJ2-2	-	TRBD2	CASSYSGRDTGELFF	TGTGCCAGCAGTTACTCGGGGAGGGACACCGGGGAGCTGTTTTTT
TRBV9	TRBJ2-1	few	TRBD1	CASSVDTGGNEQFF	TGTGCCAGCAGCGTAGACACAGGGGGCAATGAGCAGTTCTTC
TRBV10-2	TRBJ2-7	-	-	CASRGRTYEQYF	TGCGCCAGCCGAGGGAGAACCTACGAGCAGTACTTC
TRBV6-5	TRBJ2-7	-	TRBD1	CASSSPGQGPYEQYF	TGTGCCAGCAGTTCCCCGGGACAGGGACCCTACGAGCAGTACTTC
TRBV7-6	TRBJ1-2	-	TRBD1	CASSSDRADGYTF	TGTGCCAGCAGCTCCGACAGGGCCGATGGCTACACCTTC
TRBV11-2	TRBJ1-2	-	-	CASSLFTDYGYTF	TGTGCCAGCAGCTTATTTACAGACTATGGCTACACCTTC
TRBV19	TRBJ2-7	-	TRBD2	CASSIAGLAGNEQYF	TGTGCCAGTAGTATAGCGGGACTAGCGGGAAACGAGCAGTACTTC
TRBV5-6	TRBJ2-1	-	TRBD1	CASSSSGTGNYWGGKFF	TGTGCCAGCAGCTCATCCGGGACAGGGAACTATTGGGGTGGTAAATTCTTC
TRBV6-5	TRBJ2-5	-	-	CASSSGGETQYF	TGTGCCAGCAGTTCGGGTGGGGAGACCCAGTACTTC
TRBV4-2	TRBJ2-3	-	TRBD2	CASSQGFELAGTDTQYF	TGTGCCAGCAGCCAAGGATTCGAACTAGCGGGCACAGATACGCAGTATTTT
TRBV30	TRBJ1-4	-	-	CAWSRDSNEKLFF	TGTGCCTGGAGTCGTGACAGTAATGAAAAACTGTTTTTT
TRBV19	TRBJ2-3	-	TRBD1	CASSMGQIKADTQYF	TGTGCCAGTAGTATGGGACAGATAAAGGCAGATACGCAGTATTTT
TRBV5-4	TRBJ2-7	-	-	CASSAGRGLLGEQYF	TGTGCCAGCAGCGCCGGAAGGGGGTTGTTGGGCGAGCAGTACTTC
TRBV9	TRBJ2-5	-	TRBD1	CASSVGGWGQGPPRETQYF	TGTGCCAGCAGCGTAGGAGGATGGGGACAGGGGCCCCCAAGAGAGACCCAGTACTTC
TRBV7-3	TRBJ2-7	-	-	CASSLNFGRDYEQYF	TGTGCCAGCAGCTTAAATTTCGGCAGGGACTACGAGCAGTACTTC
TRBV9	TRBJ1-1	-	TRBD1	CASSVRAGQGTEAFF	TGTGCCAGCAGCGTAAGGGCGGGACAGGGCACTGAAGCTTTCTTT
TRBV7-2	TRBJ1-4	-	-	CASSSRGLSNEKLFF	TGTGCCAGCAGCTCAAGGGGCCTGTCTAATGAAAAACTGTTTTTT
TRBV7-2	TRBJ2-3	-	-	CASSLDRVTDTQYF	TGTGCCAGCAGCTTAGACAGGGTCACAGATACGCAGTATTTT
TRBV7-9	TRBJ2-1	-	-	CASSPRLGSNNEQFF	TGTGCCAGCAGCCCCCGATTGGGTAGCAACAATGAGCAGTTCTTC
TRBV7-2	TRBJ2-5	-	-	CASRSQGRSGETQYF	TGTGCCAGCAGATCACAGGGGAGGTCAGGGGAGACCCAGTACTTC
TRBV18	TRBJ1-2	-	-	CASSPKQGDGYTF	TGTGCCAGCTCACCAAAACAGGGTGATGGCTACACCTTC
TRBV5-1	TRBJ1-1	-	-	CASSFSVGGNTEAFF	TGCGCCAGCAGCTTTTCAGTAGGGGGAAACACTGAAGCTTTCTTT
TRBV2	TRBJ1-4	-	-	CASSAVPGSAEKLFF	TGTGCCAGCAGTGCCGTTCCAGGGTCTGCTGAAAAACTGTTTTTT
TRBV7-8	TRBJ1-6	-	-	CASSRQAYNSPLHF	TGTGCCAGCAGCAGACAGGCGTATAATTCACCCCTCCACTTT
TRBV7-2	TRBJ2-5	-	TRBD2	CASSRLAREAETQYF	TGTGCCAGCAGCCGACTAGCGAGAGAGGCGGAGACCCAGTACTTC
TRBV29-1	TRBJ1-2	-	TRBD1	CSANRGAYGYTF	TGCAGCGCTAACAGGGGGGCCTATGGCTACACCTTC
TRBV7-2	TRBJ1-2	-	TRBD1	CASRGTGTGTYGYTF	TGTGCCAGCAGGGGGACCGGGACAGGGACCTATGGCTACACCTTC
TRBV7-9	TRBJ2-5	-	TRBD1	CASSLVGQTTQYF	TGTGCCAGCAGCTTAGTGGGACAGACTACCCAGTACTTC
TRBV30	TRBJ2-7	-	TRBD2	CAWSVLAGGVGF	TGTGCCTGGAGTGTACTAGCGGGTGGGGTTGGCTTC
TRBV5-5	TRBJ1-2	-	TRBD1	CASSPRDRGYGYTF	TGTGCCAGCAGCCCCCGGGACAGGGGGTATGGCTACACCTTC
TRBV15	TRBJ1-2	-	TRBD1	CATSRDQDRPLYGYTF	TGTGCCACCAGCAGAGATCAGGACAGGCCTCTCTATGGCTACACCTTC
TRBV18	TRBJ1-1	-	-	CASSQGWDTEAFF	TGTGCCAGCTCACAGGGGTGGGACACTGAAGCTTTCTTT
TRBV18	TRBJ2-1	-	-	CASSLRSRGYNEQFF	TGTGCCAGCTCCCTACGATCCAGGGGTTACAATGAGCAGTTCTTC
TRBV6-6	TRBJ1-3	once	-	CASRDAGASGNTIYF	TGTGCCAGCAGGGATGCAGGGGCCTCTGGAAACACCATATATTTT
TRBV5-5	TRBJ1-2	once	TRBD1	CASSSQGELYGYTF	TGTGCCAGCAGCTCCCAGGGGGAGCTCTATGGCTACACCTTC
TRBV18	TRBJ2-7	-	TRBD1	CASSRGTGDATSYEQYF	TGTGCCAGCTCACGCGGGACAGGGGACGCCACATCCTACGAGCAGTACTTC
TRBV18	TRBJ2-7	-	TRBD1	CASSAGTGVRGIYEQYF	TGTGCCAGCTCCGCCGGGACAGGGGTTCGTGGGATCTACGAGCAGTACTTC
TRBV5-1	TRBJ2-7	-	TRBD1	CASSPRTGSSYEQYF	TGCGCCAGCAGCCCCCGGACAGGGAGCTCCTACGAGCAGTACTTC
TRBV23-1	TRBJ2-3	-	-	CASSERGNTDTQYF	TGCGCCAGCAGTGAACGGGGAAACACAGATACGCAGTATTTT